The clone carrying this T cell receptor (beta chain) was counted a single time. This sample is part of a study of shared clonotypes between healthy human individuals. Trimming pared 4 bases from V and 4 bases from J, leaving 10 bases between. This CDR3 contains 13 residues. Germline-derived CDR1 and CDR2 are SEHNR and FQNEAQ (reference sequence). The table came from immunoSEQ multiplex PCR; TCRdb's copy has only in-frame clones and leaves some out. Among 2 million or so clones listed, 85% to 95% were seen once. The sequence was collected from a man aged 18-30 years in good health. The chain is built from TRBV7-9 and TRBJ1-1; D is perhaps TRBD1 (6 bases). The sequencing sample was made of naive CD4+ T cells sorted from blood. Subset here: CD45RA+ positively selected. CDR3: CASSSPGATEAFF. In DNA form, the CDR3 reads TGTGCCAGCAGCTCTCCAGGGGCCACTGAAGCTTTCTTT.